This TCR beta chain was identified during a study of regulatory T cells in long-lasting Graves disease. The time point denotes: newly diagnosed GD, antithyroid drugs for less than 3 months. TCR sequences were obtained from RNA taken from PBMCs. On this clonotype itself: Antigen specificity is unknown.

General study findings and limits: The study found TRBV28, TRBJ1-2 and TRBJ2-5 favored in persistent disease.

CDR3 length: 15 amino acids. Germline CDR1 is SGHVS and CDR2 is FQNEAQ. Trimming pared 5 bases from V and 2 bases from J, leaving 15 bases between. iRepertoire HTBI primers and Arm-PCR of CDR3 regions built TCR beta libraries. TCRdb itself ran the multiplex PCR reads through MiXCR, one entry per CDR3 protein. The data contain over 200,000 distinct CDR3 sequences, roughly 18% of them singletons. The data also belong to a second study, concerning T cells in Graves' hyperthyroidism and ophthalmopathy. That source notes: Among the patients, aged 18 to 65, hyperthyroidism was newly diagnosed and had lasted under 2 months. Thyroid ultrasound, orbital computed tomography, clinical symptoms, and serum thyroxine and TRAb underpinned diagnoses. A model of 13 V-J pairs discriminated ophthalmopathy from stable hyperthyroidism.

The sequence derives from a young woman with Graves disease. This sample comprised peripheral blood mononuclear cells (PBMCs), obtained at new diagnosis, from a patient treated with antithyroid drugs. The chain has TRBV7-8 and TRBJ2-5; a weak D match, TRBD2 (6 bases). CDR3 sequence: CASSLPRDSQETQYF. In nucleotides, the CDR3 is TGTGCCAGCAGCCTCCCCCGGGACTCACAAGAGACCCAGTACTTC.